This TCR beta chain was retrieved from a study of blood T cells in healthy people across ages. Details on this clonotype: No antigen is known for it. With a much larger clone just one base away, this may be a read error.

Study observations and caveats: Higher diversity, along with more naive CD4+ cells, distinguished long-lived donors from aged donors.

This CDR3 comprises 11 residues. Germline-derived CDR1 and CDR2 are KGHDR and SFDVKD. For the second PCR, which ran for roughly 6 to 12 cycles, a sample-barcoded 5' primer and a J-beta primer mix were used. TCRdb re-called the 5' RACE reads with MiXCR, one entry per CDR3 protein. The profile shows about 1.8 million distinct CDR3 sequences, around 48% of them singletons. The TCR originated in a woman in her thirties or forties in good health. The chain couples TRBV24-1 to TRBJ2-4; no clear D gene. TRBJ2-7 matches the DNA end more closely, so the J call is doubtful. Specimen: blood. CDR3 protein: CATSDLFEQYF. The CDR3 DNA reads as TGTGCCACCAGTGATTTGTTCGAGCAGTACTTC.